Listed below are T cell receptor beta chains from one sample, sequenced in a study of T-cell reconstitution after alpha-beta-depleted transplantation in children. Via MiXCR, TCRdb re-called the PCR reads, giving one row per CDR3 protein. The sample consists of 450,000 to 500,000 distinct CDR3 sequences, approximately 12% of them appearing once. The material was PBMCs from the stem cell graft donor, obtained from the stem cell graft. The receptors were sampled from a human donor who donated a stem cell graft to a child with combined immunodeficiency. The CDR3 runs from the conserved cysteine through the conserved F or W. The D gene is left open where the match is weak. Rows may omit the clone size; those that give it use once, few, many or a size class.

CDR3aa	abundance	d_gene	v_gene
CASSTGTENYGYTF	many	TRBD1	TRBV7-9
CASSLAFNTGELFF	few	NA	TRBV12-3/TRBV12-4
CASRTSGGSVGELFF	many	TRBD2	TRBV6-1
CASSERRSGNTIYF	NA	NA	TRBV6-1
CSAKGTAVEYEQYF	many	TRBD1	TRBV20-1
CSASRGVADTQYF	few	NA	TRBV20-1
CASSQGTGPYTDTQYF	NA	TRBD1	TRBV4-3
CASSEYFLRESGTDTQYF	NA	NA	TRBV25-1
CASRFPGQGAHFDTGELFF	NA	TRBD1	TRBV2
CASSLGGAGNEQFF	many	NA	TRBV12-3/TRBV12-4
CSARRLARGTDTQYF	NA	TRBD2	TRBV20-1
CASSPANYEQYF	NA	NA	TRBV12-3/TRBV12-4
CASRPQGGETPQHF	once	TRBD1	TRBV2
CASSREGTPDDGELFF	few	TRBD2	TRBV4-2
CASSYSPSPGANVLTF	NA	NA	TRBV6-5
CASSRQASYGYTF	many	NA	TRBV4-3
CASSFPGGLSDTEAFF	NA	TRBD1	TRBV7-9
CASSLEGAIYGYTF	NA	TRBD1	TRBV7-2
CASRMTSGRADTQYF	few	TRBD2	TRBV12-3/TRBV12-4
CASSYDETSGRDTQYF	few	TRBD2	TRBV6-2/TRBV6-3
CSARSSGVDTQYF	many	TRBD2	TRBV20-1
CSVGTGGDTDTQYF	NA	TRBD2	TRBV29-1
CASSRGPDISNQPQHF	few	NA	TRBV5-1
CASRMGGDSGNTIYF	few	NA	TRBV12-3/TRBV12-4
CASREGQGNEKLFF	few	TRBD1	TRBV6-1
CASSLDLTTEAFF	NA	NA	TRBV27
CASSLTVSSYEQYF	NA	NA	TRBV6-5
CATSERIYNEQFF	few	NA	TRBV24-1
CASSRMADTQYF	NA	NA	TRBV7-9